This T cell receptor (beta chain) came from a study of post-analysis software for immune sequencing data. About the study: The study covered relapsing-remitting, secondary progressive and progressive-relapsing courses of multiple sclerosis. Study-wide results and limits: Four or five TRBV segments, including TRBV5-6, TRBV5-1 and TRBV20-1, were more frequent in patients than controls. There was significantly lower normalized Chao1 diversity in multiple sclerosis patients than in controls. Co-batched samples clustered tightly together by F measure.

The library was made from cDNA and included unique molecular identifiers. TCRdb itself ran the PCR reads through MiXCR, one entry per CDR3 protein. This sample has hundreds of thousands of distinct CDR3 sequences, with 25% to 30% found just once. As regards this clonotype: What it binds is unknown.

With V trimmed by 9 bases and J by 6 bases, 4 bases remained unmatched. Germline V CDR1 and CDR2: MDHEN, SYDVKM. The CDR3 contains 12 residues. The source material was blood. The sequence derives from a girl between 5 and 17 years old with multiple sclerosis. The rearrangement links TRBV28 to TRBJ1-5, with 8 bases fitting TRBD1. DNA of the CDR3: TGTGCCAGTACAGGGGGAAGTCAGCCCCAGCATTTT. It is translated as CASTGGSQPQHF.